Listed below are T cell receptor beta chains from one sample, sequenced in a study of response to subunit inactivated influenza vaccine. TCRdb processed the RT-PCR reads anew with MiXCR; each CDR3 protein has one entry. The table lists about 300,000 distinct CDR3 sequences, 21% of them singletons. This material consisted of PBMCs from blood, taken approximately 20 months after vaccination. The receptors derive from a man in his fifties or sixties who received an inactivated influenza vaccine. Both conserved end residues are part of each CDR3. D genes are given only for firm matches. Where a row states a size, it is once, few, many or the class of an expanded clone; other rows omit it.

>.|TRBV20-1|many|TRBJ1-1
CSAVPGLNTEAFF
TGCAGTGCTGTACCGGGACTTAACACTGAAGCTTTCTTT
>.|TRBV11-1|few|TRBJ2-1
CASSLRAALLGNEQFF
TGTGCCAGCAGCTTACGAGCGGCCCTTTTAGGGAATGAGCAGTTCTTC
>.|TRBV5-5|.|TRBJ2-5
CASSFSGIQETQYF
TGTGCCAGCAGCTTCTCGGGAATTCAAGAGACCCAGTACTTC
>TRBD2|TRBV5-1|.|TRBJ2-1
CASSVGSGRKQFF
TGCGCCAGCAGCGTTGGTAGCGGGAGAAAGCAGTTCTTC
>.|TRBV7-9|.|TRBJ2-3
CASSLGPGKDTDTQYF
TGTGCCAGCAGCTTAGGTCCGGGAAAGGACACAGATACGCAGTATTTT
>TRBD2|TRBV2|.|TRBJ2-1
CASLLTGGYNEQFF
TGTGCCAGTCTGTTAACGGGAGGTTACAATGAGCAGTTCTTC
>.|TRBV20-1|many|TRBJ2-2
CSARWGGRTGELFF
TGCAGTGCTAGGTGGGGGGGCAGGACCGGGGAGCTGTTTTTT
>TRBD2|TRBV5-1|.|TRBJ2-3
CASSLSGATDTQYF
TGCGCCAGCAGCTTGAGCGGGGCTACAGATACGCAGTATTTT
>.|TRBV20-1|once|TRBJ1-5
CSANAGVSNQPQHF
TGCAGTGCTAACGCAGGGGTAAGCAATCAGCCCCAGCATTTT
>TRBD1|TRBV6-2/TRBV6-3|many|TRBJ1-5
CASSLDREYQPQHF
TGTGCCAGCAGTTTAGACAGGGAATATCAGCCCCAGCATTTT
>.|TRBV7-2|.|TRBJ1-2
CASSLGLSTHGYTF
TGTGCCAGCAGCTTAGGGCTCAGCACCCACGGCTACACCTTC
>.|TRBV19|.|TRBJ1-4
CASRCNELFF
TGTGCCAGTAGGTGTAATGAACTGTTTTTT
>.|TRBV5-8|once|TRBJ1-5
CASSLAARASNQPQHF
TGTGCCAGCAGCTTGGCGGCCAGGGCTAGCAATCAGCCCCAGCATTTT
>.|TRBV5-1|.|TRBJ2-7
CASSPGGSVAYEQYF
TGCGCCAGCAGCCCCGGAGGGTCTGTCGCCTACGAGCAGTACTTC
>.|TRBV5-6|.|TRBJ2-1
CASSGARSYNEQFF
TGTGCCAGCAGCGGCGCACGGTCCTACAATGAGCAGTTCTTC
>.|TRBV5-1|few|TRBJ2-1
CASSSAMLRNEQFF
TGCGCCAGCAGCTCTGCGATGTTACGGAATGAGCAGTTCTTC
>.|TRBV12-5|.|TRBJ2-2
CASGLVVGRDHGELFF
TGTGCTAGTGGTTTGGTAGTGGGGCGGGACCACGGGGAGCTGTTTTTT
>.|TRBV5-6|.|TRBJ2-7
CASSPETGFYEQYF
TGTGCCAGCAGCCCTGAGACAGGATTCTACGAGCAGTACTTC
>.|TRBV21-1|.|TRBJ2-1
CASSVITGIPLHNEQFF
TGTGCCAGCAGCGTCATCACGGGGATCCCGCTACACAATGAGCAGTTCTTC
>.|TRBV7-9|.|TRBJ2-5
CASSQVLWETQYF
TGTGCCAGCAGCCAGGTGTTGTGGGAGACCCAGTACTTC
>.|TRBV9|many|TRBJ1-6
CASSSRDLGHSPLHF
TGTGCCAGCAGCTCCCGGGACCTCGGGCATTCACCCCTCCACTTT
>.|TRBV6-5|many|TRBJ2-2
CASSYSMAEPGTGELFF
TGTGCCAGCAGTTACTCGATGGCAGAACCTGGCACCGGGGAGCTGTTTTTT
>.|TRBV6-2/TRBV6-3|.|TRBJ1-2
CASSYPPWGYTF
TGTGCCAGCAGTTATCCCCCTTGGGGCTACACCTTC
>TRBD1|TRBV5-5|few|TRBJ1-5
CASSQRQGGDQPQHF
TGTGCCAGCAGTCAAAGACAGGGAGGGGATCAGCCCCAGCATTTT
>TRBD2|TRBV20-1|.|TRBJ2-3
CSATSPRGSGGSSGTDTQYF
TGCAGTGCTACCTCGCCCCGGGGCAGCGGGGGGAGTAGTGGCACAGATACGCAGTATTTT
>.|TRBV4-3|few|TRBJ1-4
CASSHHDNKLFF
TGCGCCAGCAGCCACCACGATAACAAACTGTTTTTT
>.|TRBV3-1|few|TRBJ2-7
CASSQNRPGEQYF
TGTGCCAGCAGCCAAAATCGACCCGGCGAGCAGTACTTC
>.|TRBV13|.|TRBJ1-2
CASSPGSGESYTF
TGTGCCAGCAGTCCGGGGTCGGGGGAAAGCTACACCTTC
>.|TRBV29-1|many|TRBJ1-1
CSPGGETVNTEAFF
TGCAGCCCGGGGGGCGAGACAGTGAACACTGAAGCTTTCTTT
>.|TRBV9|.|TRBJ1-4
CASSVGVGGTNEKLFF
TGTGCCAGCAGCGTAGGTGTGGGTGGCACTAATGAAAAACTGTTTTTT
>TRBD1|TRBV6-5|.|TRBJ2-7
CASSSSGTVPYEQYF
TGTGCCAGCAGTTCCTCCGGGACAGTCCCCTACGAGCAGTACTTC
>.|TRBV19|.|TRBJ2-3
CASSIRTALSTDTQYF
TGTGCCAGTAGTATCAGGACAGCTCTCAGCACAGATACGCAGTATTTT
>TRBD2|TRBV12-3/TRBV12-4|.|TRBJ2-2
CASSLKRGVNTGELFF
TGTGCCAGCAGTTTAAAACGGGGGGTGAACACCGGGGAGCTGTTTTTT
>.|TRBV29-1|few|TRBJ1-1
CSVLGAVMNTEAFF
TGCAGCGTCCTCGGGGCGGTCATGAACACTGAAGCTTTCTTT
>TRBD1|TRBV15|few|TRBJ1-4
CATSPRDSRNEKLFF
TGTGCCACCAGCCCCCGGGACAGTCGAAATGAAAAACTGTTTTTT
>.|TRBV28|.|TRBJ2-1
CASSSPGQPYNEQFF
TGTGCCAGCAGTTCCCCGGGACAACCCTACAATGAGCAGTTCTTC
>.|TRBV29-1|.|TRBJ2-3
CSVDANWGDTQYF
TGCAGCGTTGACGCAAATTGGGGAGATACGCAGTATTTT
>.|TRBV6-2/TRBV6-3|many|TRBJ1-1
CASRKLVDTEAFF
TGTGCCAGCAGAAAGTTGGTCGACACTGAAGCTTTCTTT
>TRBD1|TRBV5-6|few|TRBJ1-6
CASSRRTGSSYSPLHF
TGTGCCAGCAGCCGGCGGACAGGGTCTTCCTATTCACCCCTCCACTTT
>.|TRBV20-1|few|TRBJ1-5
CSARDRGHLSNQPQHF
TGCAGTGCTAGAGACCGCGGACACCTTAGCAATCAGCCCCAGCATTTT
>TRBD1|TRBV18|.|TRBJ2-5
CASSGTGGTQYF
TGTGCCAGCTCCGGGACAGGAGGGACCCAGTACTTC
>TRBD2|TRBV12-3/TRBV12-4|.|TRBJ2-1
CASSRGTSNEQFF
TGTGCCAGCAGCCGCGGGACTAGCAATGAGCAGTTCTTC
>TRBD2|TRBV5-1|.|TRBJ2-3
CASSLGLAGTTDTQYF
TGCGCCAGCAGCTTGGGACTAGCGGGTACGACAGATACGCAGTATTTT
>.|TRBV5-1|many|TRBJ1-2
CASSPLDNYGYTF
TGCGCCAGCAGCCCTCTGGACAACTATGGCTACACCTTC
>TRBD2|TRBV6-2/TRBV6-3|many|TRBJ2-1
CASLGLAGYNEQFF
TGTGCCAGCTTGGGACTAGCGGGATACAATGAGCAGTTCTTC
>.|TRBV9|.|TRBJ2-3
CASSANFQGLSDTQYF
TGTGCCAGCAGCGCCAACTTTCAGGGATTGTCAGATACGCAGTATTTT
>.|TRBV23-1|.|TRBJ1-3
CASSPSRDIYSGNTIYF
TGCGCCAGCAGCCCTAGCCGGGACATCTACTCTGGAAACACCATATATTTT
>.|TRBV27|.|TRBJ1-2
CASSLTGSDYGYTF
TGTGCCAGCAGTTTAACAGGGAGCGACTATGGCTACACCTTC
>.|TRBV5-3|.|TRBJ1-1
CASKPTEKTMGPEAFF
TGTGCCTCCAAGCCTACCGAAAAAACAATGGGCCCTGAAGCTTTCTTT